This T cell receptor (beta chain) stems from a study of post-analysis software for immune sequencing data. Study-wide context: Secondary progressive, relapsing-remitting and progressive-relapsing multiple sclerosis were among the included disease courses. Regarding the study as a whole: Clustering by F measure revealed strong co-clustering among samples prepared together in one batch. Five or six TRBV segments, TRBV5-6, TRBV5-1 and TRBV20-1 among them, were found more frequent in patients than controls. The study found significantly lower normalized Chao1 diversity in multiple sclerosis patients than in controls.

The authors incorporated unique molecular identifiers into the TCR beta cDNA libraries. The T cell input of roughly 0.95 to 10 million gave approximately 460,000 cDNA molecules. TCRdb itself ran the PCR reads through MiXCR, one entry per CDR3 protein. The sample comprises hundreds of thousands of distinct CDR3 sequences, around 50% of which are singletons, and 4.6% rests with the top ten. On this clonotype: Its antigen is as yet unknown.

The CDR3 is made up of 15 amino acids. Germline V gene data show CDR1 as SGHRS and CDR2 as YFSETQ. V lost 4 bases and J lost 6, with 19 bases in between. Sequences were obtained from blood. The J gene is TRBJ1-1, the V gene TRBV5-1; TRBD1 might be the D (5 bases). This sequence was found in a girl aged 5 to 17 with multiple sclerosis. CDR3 region: CASSGTNRLGAEAFF. Here the CDR3 DNA reads TGCGCCAGCAGCGGGACCAACAGGTTGGGCGCTGAAGCTTTCTTT.